Below, 26 T cell receptor beta chains from the same sample are listed, as sequenced in a study of blood T cell repertoires in COVID-19. Using immunoSEQ multiplex PCR, the repertoire was profiled, and TCRdb retains in-frame clones only, with some absent. The sample holds about 180,000 clones, 70% to 90% seen once. Sequencing used peripheral blood. Receptor source: a human donor with active or convalescent COVID-19. The donor label of this sample is uncertain.

V is TRBV3-1 (or the pseudogene TRBV3-2) and J is TRBJ1-3; D gene unclear. Looked up from germline, CDR1 is LGHDT and CDR2 is YNNKEL (reference sequence). CDR3 length equals 15 residues. V was pared by 4 bases and J by 0 bases, with 10 bases between. The chain's CDR3 is CASSPHGNSGNTIYF. The CDR3 coding sequence is TGTGCCAGCAGCCCACACGGGAACTCTGGAAACACCATATATTTT.

This clone was recorded a few times. This chain links TRBV6-5 with TRBJ1-5, with 9 bases lining up with TRBD1. This CDR3 is 14 amino acids long. The J segment lost 4 bases and the V segment lost 5 bases, leaving 3 bases of the junction unmatched. Per the germline V gene, CDR1 is MNHEY and CDR2 is SVGAGI. The CDR3 sequence: CASSPDRGNQPQHF. As DNA, the CDR3 is TGTGCCAGCAGTCCAGACAGGGGGAATCAGCCCCAGCATTTT.

The J gene is TRBJ1-5, the V gene TRBV14, with a possible D match to TRBD1 (5 bases). The length of the CDR3 is 14 residues. Trimming stripped 5 bases from V and 7 bases from J, with 15 bases between. Germline V gene sequence: CDR1 SGHDN, CDR2 FVKESK. CDR3 loop: CASSEGRGGQPQHF. CDR3 DNA: TGTGCCAGCAGCGAAGGAAGGGGAGGACAGCCCCAGCATTTT.

This sequence joins TRBV7-9 and TRBJ1-6; D is unresolved. V gave up 5 bases and J gave up 8 bases, with 10 bases separating them. Germline V lookup: CDR1 SEHNR, CDR2 FQNEAQ (reference sequence). This CDR3 contains 13 residues. The CDR3 sequence: CASSPTRDSPLHF. The CDR3 DNA sequence: TGTGCCAGCAGCCCAACTCGAGATTCACCCCTCCACTTT.

The chain uses TRBV9 and TRBJ2-4, with 9 nucleotides matching TRBD1. Trimming cost V 5 bases and J 6 bases; bases outside gene matches: 9. CDR3 length: 15 residues. CDR1 is SGDLS and CDR2 is YYNGEE in the germline V gene. The CDR3 spells CASSHDETGGNIQYF. The DNA for the CDR3 is TGTGCCAGCAGTCACGATGAGACAGGGGGAAACATTCAGTACTTC.

This chain uses TRBV27 with TRBJ2-1; the match to TRBD2 covers 8 bases. This CDR3 is built from 16 residues. With V trimmed by 7 bases and J by 5 bases, 13 bases remained unmatched. The germline gives CDR1 MNHEY, CDR2 SMNVEV (reference sequence). CDR3 sequence: CASTPVGTRVHNEQFF. CDR3 in DNA: TGTGCCAGCACCCCGGTTGGGACTAGGGTCCACAATGAGCAGTTCTTC.

The rearrangement links TRBV7-9 to TRBJ2-1; D perhaps matches TRBD2 (6 bases). CDR3 length: 16 residues. V shed 6 bases and J shed 4 bases, with 19 bases lying between them. In germline, CDR1 is SEHNR, CDR2 FQNEAQ (reference sequence). CDR3: CASRTDKNSGYNEQFF. CDR3 in DNA: TGTGCCAGCAGGACAGACAAGAATAGCGGATACAATGAGCAGTTCTTC.

This rearrangement joins TRBV7-8 to TRBJ1-1; D not resolved. The V end lost 2 bases, the J end lost 11 bases, and 15 bases lay between the germline ends. From germline, CDR1 is SGHVS and CDR2 FQNEAQ. The CDR3 consists of 13 residues. The CDR3 nucleotides read TGTGCCAGCAGCTTATCTCGCTCGGGTTGGGCTTTCTTT. Its protein product is CASSLSRSGWAFF.

The chain is built from TRBV4-3 and TRBJ1-2; 11 bases are shared with TRBD1. The CDR3 is made up of 15 amino acids. V was clipped by 2 bases and J by 5 bases; unmatched bases: 4. Germline V lookup: CDR1 LGHNA, CDR2 YSLEER. CDR3 protein: CASSQRGDRGYGYTF. CDR3 sequence (DNA): TGCGCCAGCAGCCAAAGAGGGGACAGGGGGTATGGCTACACCTTC.

The J gene is TRBJ1-1, the V gene TRBV4-1, with 10 bases that match TRBD1. Germline loops: CDR1 MGHRA, CDR2 YSYEKL. The junction had 6 bases not matched to a gene; V was cut back by 5 bases and J by 3 bases. This CDR3 is 15 amino acids long. The DNA for the CDR3 is TGCGCCAGCAGCAGAACGGGACAGGGGTACACTGAAGCTTTCTTT. As protein: CASSRTGQGYTEAFF.

This chain uses TRBV12-3 or TRBV12-4 with TRBJ1-5; D call uncertain. Trimming stripped 4 bases from V and 0 bases from J, with 4 bases between. This CDR3 is 13 amino acids long. This chain's CDR3 is CASSSYSNQPQHF. The CDR3 DNA reads as TGTGCCAGCAGTTCTTATAGCAATCAGCCCCAGCATTTT.

This chain links TRBV3-1 (or the pseudogene TRBV3-2) with TRBJ2-7; 9 bases are a match to TRBD1. The CDR3 totals 16 residues. V lost 3 bases and J lost 6; bases outside the gene matches: 12. Germline V gene data show CDR1 as LGHDT and CDR2 as YNNKEL (reference sequence). CDR3 nucleotides: TGTGCCAGCAGCCAGCACCCGGGACAGGGAGCCGGCGAGCAGTACTTC. Translation: CASSQHPGQGAGEQYF.

CDR3 amino acids: CASSDRAEGYTF. CDR3 nucleotide sequence: TGTGCCAGCAGCGACAGGGCTGAGGGCTACACCTTC. J is TRBJ1-2 and V is TRBV25-1; 7 nucleotides align to TRBD1. The CDR3 is made up of 12 amino acids. J gave up 8 bases and V 6 bases, and 6 bases lay outside the gene matches. Germline CDR1 is MGHDK and CDR2 is SYGVNS.

V gene TRBV28 combines with J gene TRBJ2-3, with TRBD2 matching 11 bases. CDR3 length equals 16 residues. Trimming at V came to 6 bases and at J to 0 bases, leaving 5 bases not matched to a gene. Germline-derived CDR1 and CDR2 are MDHEN and SYDVKM. DNA of the CDR3: TGTGCCAGCAGACCTAGCGGGGGGTCAAGCACAGATACGCAGTATTTT. This codes for CASRPSGGSSTDTQYF.

The chain has TRBV18 and TRBJ1-6; 10 bases agree with TRBD1. This CDR3 has 19 amino acids. In germline, CDR1 is KGHSH, CDR2 LQKENI. V lost 1 base and J lost 1; bases outside the gene matches: 7. CDR3 coding DNA: TGTGCCAGCTCACCACGGACAGGGGGATTGGGATCCTATAATTCACCCCTCCACTTT. It encodes CASSPRTGGLGSYNSPLHF.

The chain joins TRBV7-2 to TRBJ1-5, with D perhaps matching TRBD1 (5 bases). V was pared by 5 bases and J by 3 bases, with 14 bases between. Germline CDR1 reads SGHTA; CDR2 reads FQGNSA. The CDR3 contains 15 residues. The CDR3 sequence is CASSLIRAPNQPQHF. The DNA for the CDR3 is TGTGCCAGCAGCCTGATCAGGGCCCCCAATCAGCCCCAGCATTTT.

V usage is TRBV5-1 and J usage is TRBJ2-1; 13 bases agree with TRBD2. Germline V gene lookup returns CDR1 SGHRS and CDR2 YFSETQ. There are 15 residues in the CDR3. The V segment lost 4 bases and the J segment 5 bases; nucleotides outside the gene matches: 3. CDR3: CASSTSGRGDNEQFF. The CDR3, as DNA: TGCGCCAGCAGCACTAGCGGGAGGGGAGACAATGAGCAGTTCTTC.

This chain joins TRBV2 and TRBJ2-1; 12 bases line up with TRBD2. CDR1 SNHLY and CDR2 FYNNEI come from the germline V gene. This CDR3 has 15 amino acids. The V and J ends lost 6 bases and 7 bases, in that order; junction bases with no gene match: 7. The CDR3: CASRAGTSGFNEQFF. The CDR3 DNA reads TGTGCCAGCAGGGCCGGGACTAGCGGGTTTAATGAGCAGTTCTTC.

There are a few counts of this clone. The rearrangement joins TRBV12-3 or TRBV12-4 to TRBJ1-3; D remains ambiguous. Trimming removed 7 bases from V and 2 bases from J, with 9 bases in between. The CDR3 consists of 13 residues. This CDR3 reads CASTATAGNTIYF. The DNA of the CDR3 is TGTGCCAGCACTGCGACTGCTGGAAACACCATATATTTT.

The chain combines TRBV6-1 with TRBJ1-5, with D unresolved. With 3 bases removed from V and 9 bases from J, the gap between germline ends came to 9 bases. The length of the CDR3 is 12 residues. In germline, CDR1 is MNHNS, CDR2 SASEGT. The CDR3 reads CASSDQPGPQHF. Written as DNA, the CDR3 is TGTGCCAGCAGTGACCAGCCGGGGCCCCAGCATTTT.

The J gene is TRBJ2-2, the V gene TRBV6-5; possibly TRBD2 for D (7 bases). Per the germline V gene, CDR1 is MNHEY and CDR2 is SVGAGI. V lost 8 bases and J lost 3, with 16 bases in between. CDR3 length: 15 residues. CDR3 sequence (DNA): TGTGCCAGCGAGGGGGGGGACCGCGACACCGGGGAGCTGTTTTTT. Its protein is CASEGGDRDTGELFF.

The chain recombines TRBV28 with TRBJ1-1, with D unclear. V was trimmed by 4 bases and J by 12 bases, leaving 15 bases between them. The CDR3 is 12 amino acids. Germline-derived CDR1 and CDR2 are MDHEN and SYDVKM. The CDR3 protein is CASSSYLSTSFF. CDR3 bases: TGTGCCAGCAGTTCTTATCTGTCTACGTCTTTCTTT.

V gene TRBV13 combines with J gene TRBJ2-5; 8 bases fit TRBD2. Looked up from germline, CDR1 is PRHDT and CDR2 is FYEKMQ (reference sequence). Trimming took 4 bases from V and 5 from J; bases not matched to a gene: 12. The CDR3 has 16 amino acids. The CDR3 nucleotides read TGTGCCAGCAGCTCAACCTCTCGGGGGGGCTGGGAGACCCAGTACTTC. It specifies CASSSTSRGGWETQYF.

J is TRBJ1-2 and V is TRBV27; 8 bases align to TRBD1. V dropped 5 bases and J dropped 10; count of bases not matched to a gene: 12. From germline, CDR1 is MNHEY and CDR2 SMNVEV (reference sequence). The CDR3 spans 14 residues. The CDR3, as DNA: TGTGCCAGCAGTCCCTCCCCCGGGACAGGACCCTACACCTTC. Amino acid sequence: CASSPSPGTGPYTF.

V gene TRBV28 combines with J gene TRBJ1-1; D gene uncertain. The CDR3 has 13 amino acids. V shed 3 bases and J shed 6 bases, with 11 bases lying between them. Germline V CDR1 and CDR2: MDHEN, SYDVKM. CDR3 loop: CASSFPGYAEAFF. The CDR3 DNA reads TGTGCCAGCAGTTTTCCGGGGTACGCTGAAGCTTTCTTT.

The chain links TRBV5-4 to TRBJ1-1; no firm D call. Germline assignment: CDR1 SGHNT and CDR2 YYREEE (reference sequence). Trimming shortened V by 2 bases and J by 7 bases, and 9 bases separated the two germline ends. The CDR3 consists of 12 residues. CDR3 amino acids: CASSFAGLEAFF. The DNA for the CDR3 is TGTGCCAGCAGCTTTGCGGGTCTTGAAGCTTTCTTT.